This T cell receptor (beta chain) was recorded in a study of blood T cell repertoires in COVID-19. In this sample, this clone turned up once. The junction and the germline gene differ at one end; a read error may be behind it. Germline loops: CDR1 MNHEY, CDR2 SMNVEV (reference sequence). The CDR3 runs 14 residues. Generated by immunoSEQ multiplex PCR, the TCRdb table keeps only in-frame clones and is missing some. Counted here are 200,000 to 250,000 clones, 85% to 90% occurring once; the ten biggest clones make up less than 4.5%. The sequencing input was peripheral blood. The TCR was taken from a man in his forties or fifties with acute or convalescent COVID-19. The V gene is TRBV27, the J gene TRBJ2-7; D perhaps matches TRBD1 (6 bases). CDR3 sequence (DNA): TGTGCCAGCAGTTTATCGCCTGGGGGCTACAAGCAGTACTTC. Translated: CASSLSPGGYKQYF.